Reported below is one T cell receptor beta chain. Antigen unknown. The data belong to a study of response to subunit inactivated influenza vaccine. Findings and caveats of the study: Authors suggested each seasonal flu vaccination may recruit only limited numbers of new T cells.

MiXCR, applied by TCRdb to the RT-PCR reads, yields one record per CDR3 protein. The data show about 310,000 distinct CDR3 sequences, around a fifth seen once. The clonotype comes from a man aged 45 to 70 who received an inactivated influenza vaccine. The material sequenced was PBMCs from blood, taken 21 months after vaccination.

The CDR3 here is CASSLEGPRVNTEAFF. CDR3 bases: TGTGCCAGCAGCTTAGAGGGCCCGAGGGTGAACACTGAAGCTTTCTTT. The chain has TRBV7-6 and TRBJ1-1; D remains unclear. Germline CDR1 SGHVS, CDR2 FNYEAQ. V lost 1 base, J lost 0 bases, and 12 bases lay in between. CDR3 length: 16 residues.